Presented here are 32 T cell receptor beta chains from one specimen sequenced in a study of blood T cells in healthy people across ages. Alongside a J-beta primer mix, a sample-barcoded 5' primer served in a second PCR lasting about 6 to 12 cycles. TCRdb fed the 5' RACE reads into MiXCR, producing one record per CDR3 protein. The sample shows some 640,000 distinct CDR3 sequences, around 49% of them seen only once. Input material: blood. Every receptor here comes from a woman aged 55-69 years in good health.

The rearrangement uses TRBV7-2 and TRBJ2-7; D perhaps matches TRBD2 (5 bases). V lost 6 bases to trimming and J lost 2 bases, with 11 bases between them. The V gene's germline CDR1 is SGHTA and CDR2 FQGNSA. The CDR3 has 13 residues. The CDR3 DNA reads TGTGCCAGCAGGCCGGGATTCCCCTACGAGCAGTACTTC. This translates into CASRPGFPYEQYF.

The V gene is TRBV20-1, the J gene TRBJ1-2; 7 bases line up with TRBD1. The ends lost 6 bases at V and 3 bases at J; junction bases unmatched: 7. This CDR3 has 13 amino acids. CDR1 DFQATT and CDR2 SNEGSKA come from the germline V gene (reference sequence). CDR3 loop: CSAQGGADYGYTF. The DNA of the CDR3 is TGCAGTGCCCAGGGGGGGGCTGACTATGGCTACACCTTC.

This clonotype was counted a few times. The gene calls are TRBV11-1 and TRBJ2-1; D call uncertain. Looked up from germline, CDR1 is SGHAT and CDR2 is FQDESV (reference sequence). The CDR3 contains 14 residues. Trimming shortened V by 5 bases and J by 2 bases, and 10 bases separated the two germline ends. CDR3 region: CASSPKPPYNEQFF. CDR3 in DNA: TGTGCCAGCAGCCCGAAACCTCCCTACAATGAGCAGTTCTTC.

This clonotype was picked up many times. The J gene is TRBJ1-1, the V gene TRBV12-3 or TRBV12-4; TRBD1 is a possible D gene (5 bases). This CDR3 is 13 amino acids long. Trimming took 8 bases from V and 11 from J, leaving 21 bases between them. Here the CDR3 DNA reads TGTGCCAGCTCCTCCCTTGAGGGACTAGGGGCTTTCTTT. It codes for CASSSLEGLGAFF.

J is TRBJ2-3 and V is TRBV3-1, with 12 bases fitting TRBD2. This CDR3 has 18 residues. The V and J ends lost 6 bases and 6 bases, in that order; junction bases with no gene match: 16. CDR1 and CDR2 (germline): LGHDT, YNNKEL (reference sequence). The DNA for the CDR3 is TGTGCCAGCAGTCCAAGGACGACTAGCGGGAGTAGGGGGGATACGCAGTATTTT. It codes for CASSPRTTSGSRGDTQYF.

This clonotype was recorded at least ten times. J is TRBJ2-1 and V is TRBV15; TRBD1 matches 7 bases. Trimming removed 0 bases from V and 6 bases from J; junction bases left unmatched: 2. The CDR3 is 14 amino acids. The germline V gene encodes CDR1 LNHNV and CDR2 YYDKDF (reference sequence). CDR3 DNA: TGTGCCACCAGCAGAGATACAGGGGCCAATGAGCAGTTCTTC. It is translated as CATSRDTGANEQFF. Supplemented by reference TRBV15 and TRBJ2-1, the full variable domain reads DAMVIQNPRYQVTQFGKPVTLSCSQTLNHNVMYWYQQKSSQAPKLLFHYYDKDFNNEADTPDNFQSRRPNTSFCFLDIRSPGLGDTAMYLCATSRDTGANEQFFGPGTRLTVL.

This rearrangement joins TRBV20-1 to TRBJ2-7; 9 bases agree with TRBD2. Germline V gene lookup returns CDR1 DFQATT and CDR2 SNEGSKA (reference sequence). The CDR3 totals 17 residues. V gave up 6 bases and J gave up 3 bases; unmatched junction bases: 18. CDR3 sequence (DNA): TGCAGTGCCACTAGAGAAGCGGGGGGTCACAGCAACTACGAGCAGTACTTC. Protein product: CSATREAGGHSNYEQYF.

This clonotype was observed a few times. J is TRBJ2-4 and V is TRBV4-3; possible D gene TRBD1, 6 bases. The J call is doubtful: the DNA matches TRBJ2-7 better. Germline CDR1 LGHNA, CDR2 YSLEER. This CDR3 is 15 amino acids long. CDR3 protein: CASSQARGTTYEQYF. The CDR3 DNA is TGCGCCAGCAGCCAAGCCAGGGGCACCACCTACGAGCAGTACTTC.

The V gene is TRBV29-1, the J gene TRBJ2-7, with 10 bases aligning to TRBD1. The V gene's germline CDR1 is SQVTM and CDR2 ANQGSEA. Losses at the gene ends were 2 bases for V and 9 bases for J; bases not matched to a gene: 13. The CDR3 extends over 15 amino acids. The CDR3 reads CSVEPTGTGASGQYF. The CDR3 DNA reads as TGCAGCGTTGAACCCACCGGGACAGGGGCCTCTGGGCAGTACTTC.

V usage is TRBV20-1 and J usage is TRBJ2-5; D is uncertain. The V gene lost 0 bases and the J gene lost 13 bases, with 15 bases spanning the gap. CDR3 size: 12 residues. Per germline, CDR1 DFQATT and CDR2 SNEGSKA (reference sequence). The CDR3 is CSARDLGTERYF. Written as DNA, the CDR3 is TGCAGTGCTAGAGATTTAGGAACCGAGCGGTACTTC.

This clonotype has just a few counts. This chain uses TRBV7-2 with TRBJ2-3; a weak D match, TRBD2 (5 bases). The length of the CDR3 is 15 residues. Trimming shortened V by 0 bases and J by 0 bases, and 7 bases separated the two germline ends. Per germline, CDR1 SGHTA and CDR2 FQGNSA. The CDR3, as DNA: TGTGCCAGCAGCTTAGCGGGAGATAGCACAGATACGCAGTATTTT. This gives the protein CASSLAGDSTDTQYF.

The gene calls are TRBV7-2 and TRBJ2-5, with D tentatively TRBD1 (5 bases). Germline V lookup: CDR1 SGHTA, CDR2 FQGNSA. The CDR3 consists of 13 residues. Trimming removed 3 bases from V and 4 bases from J, with 9 bases in between. CDR3 coding DNA: TGTGCCAGCAGCTTCAGGGTCGGAGAGACCCAGTACTTC. It yields the protein CASSFRVGETQYF.

The chain recombines TRBV10-3 with TRBJ2-1; TRBD1 aligns across 7 bases. The CDR3 runs 14 residues. V gave up 3 bases and J gave up 4 bases; unmatched junction bases: 3. From germline, CDR1 is ENHRY and CDR2 SYGVKD. The CDR3 DNA is TGTGCCATCAGTGAAGGGACAGTGTACAATGAGCAGTTCTTC. It codes for CAISEGTVYNEQFF.

The table lists this clonotype with a count of one. The rearrangement joins TRBV5-4 to TRBJ2-5; 7 nucleotides line up with TRBD1. The junction had 13 bases not matched to a gene; V was cut back by 4 bases and J by 4 bases. This CDR3 region has 16 residues. Germline loops: CDR1 SGHNT, CDR2 YYREEE (reference sequence). The CDR3 DNA follows: TGTGCCAGCAGCAGGGGACAGTCCGATCGTGGAGAGACCCAGTACTTC. Translated: CASSRGQSDRGETQYF. Using reference TRBV5-4 and TRBJ2-5 for the parts outside the CDR3, the full variable domain is ETGVTQSPTHLIKTRGQQVTLRCSSQSGHNTVSWYQQALGQGPQFIFQYYREEENGRGNFPPRFSGLQFPNYSSELNVNALELDDSALYLCASSRGQSDRGETQYFGPGTRLLVL.

Many counts were recorded for this clonotype. At one of its ends the junction is not consistent with the germline gene, which may arise from a read error. The chain couples TRBV7-9 to TRBJ2-7, with 9 bases matching TRBD1. This CDR3 is 14 amino acids long. The germline V gene has CDR1 SEHNR and CDR2 FQNEAQ (reference sequence). In DNA form, the CDR3 reads TGCGCCAGCAGCTTGACAGGGGGCTCCTACGAGCAGTACTTC. Encoded protein: CASSLTGGSYEQYF. Full variable domain (outside the CDR3, taken from reference TRBV7-9 and TRBJ2-7): DTGVSQNPRHKITKRGQNVTFRCDPISEHNRLYWYRQTLGQGPEFLTYFQNEAQLEKSRLLSDRFSAERPKGSFSTLEIQRTEQGDSAMYLCASSLTGGSYEQYFGPGTRLTVT.

This clonotype was seen only a few times. This chain joins TRBV6-6 and TRBJ2-2; D ambiguous. Germline V gene lookup returns CDR1 MNHNY and CDR2 SVGAGI (reference sequence). The CDR3 sequence is 15 residues long. The V and J ends lost 6 bases and 6 bases respectively, with 17 bases between them. The CDR3 coding sequence is TGTGCCAGCAGAGAGAGCCGGAAATACGCCGGGGAGCTGTTTTTT. This codes for CASRESRKYAGELFF.

The chain is built from TRBV3-1 and TRBJ2-2; tentative D call: TRBD2 (6 bases). The CDR3 totals 16 residues. V was cut by 2 bases and J by 1 base, with 11 bases left in between. The germline CDR1 and CDR2 sequences are LGHDT and YNNKEL (reference sequence). The CDR3 loop reads CASSQIRRGNTGELFF. The CDR3 coding sequence is TGTGCCAGCAGCCAAATCAGGCGGGGGAACACCGGGGAGCTGTTTTTT.

This rearrangement joins TRBV29-1 to TRBJ1-2; 11 bases agree with TRBD1. V was pared by 4 bases and J by 8 bases, with 3 bases of the junction left unmatched. This CDR3 is 12 amino acids long. Germline V gene data show CDR1 as SQVTM and CDR2 as ANQGSEA. CDR3 sequence (DNA): TGCAGCGTTGCGGACAGGGGGCGAGGCTACACCTTC. This sequence encodes CSVADRGRGYTF.

This clonotype occurred a few times. V gene TRBV4-1 combines with J gene TRBJ2-1, with 15 bases that match TRBD2. This CDR3 has 18 residues. The germline CDR1 and CDR2 sequences are MGHRA and YSYEKL. The J segment lost 0 bases and the V segment lost 4 bases, leaving 4 bases of the junction unmatched. In nucleotides, the CDR3 is TGCGCCAGCAGCCGCGGACTAGCGGGAGGGAGCTCCTACAATGAGCAGTTCTTC. Amino acids: CASSRGLAGGSSYNEQFF.

About this clonotype itself: This may be a read error, as it is one base from a much larger clone. This rearrangement joins TRBV29-1 to TRBJ1-4; tentatively, D is TRBD1 (5 bases). Germline values: CDR1 SQVTM, CDR2 ANQGSEA. This CDR3 spans 13 amino acids. The CDR3 bases are TGCAACGGGGCCCGGGGACCTAATGAAAAACTGTTTTTT. This encodes CNGARGPNEKLFF.

This chain uses TRBV15 with TRBJ1-2, with 8 positions matching TRBD1. The CDR3 spans 13 residues. The germline V gene encodes CDR1 LNHNV and CDR2 YYDKDF (reference sequence). The J segment lost 3 bases and the V segment lost 4 bases, leaving 1 base of the junction unmatched. The CDR3 sequence is CATSKDRDYGYTF. The CDR3 nucleotides read TGTGCCACCAGCAAGGACAGGGACTATGGCTACACCTTC.

V is TRBV28 and J is TRBJ2-7; tentative D call: TRBD2 (5 bases). Per the germline V gene, CDR1 is MDHEN and CDR2 is SYDVKM. This CDR3 has 16 amino acids. Trimming removed 5 bases at V and 0 bases at J, with 17 bases between. CDR3 protein: CASSRGYKRSSYEQYF. The CDR3 region has the DNA TGTGCCAGCAGTCGGGGTTATAAGCGGTCCTCCTACGAGCAGTACTTC.

The chain carries TRBV20-1 and TRBJ2-7; a possible D gene is TRBD2 (6 bases). The CDR3 extends over 13 amino acids. CDR1 is DFQATT, CDR2 SNEGSKA, per germline (reference sequence). Trimming removed 3 bases at V and 1 base at J, with 10 bases between. The CDR3 region has the DNA TGCAGTGCTAGGGGGGACTTGTCCTACGAGCAGTACTTC. Encoded protein: CSARGDLSYEQYF.

The chain carries TRBV7-9 and TRBJ2-5, with a tentative D call TRBD2 (5 bases). The CDR3 is 12 residues long. The ends were cut back, 4 bases at V and 11 bases at J, with 14 bases in the middle. CDR1 SEHNR and CDR2 FQNEAQ come from the germline V gene (reference sequence). The CDR3 region is CASSSNGVWQYF. CDR3 in DNA: TGTGCCAGCAGCTCTAACGGGGTATGGCAGTACTTC.

This clonotype was counted between two and nine times. The rearrangement uses TRBV6-5 and TRBJ2-1; D is possibly TRBD1 (6 bases). V was cut by 0 bases and J by 9 bases, with 9 bases left in between. This CDR3 contains 13 residues. CDR1 MNHEY and CDR2 SVGAGI come from the germline V gene. Written as DNA, the CDR3 is TGTGCCAGCAGTTACTCGGAAGGGGGTGAGCAGTTCTTC. As protein: CASSYSEGGEQFF.

In the case of this clonotype: The junction departs from germline at one end; a sequencing error may be responsible. The CDR3 nucleotides are TGTACCAGCAGCCTCCGGGACAACAATGAGCAGTTCTTC. This gives the protein CTSSLRDNNEQFF. V usage is TRBV3-1 and J usage is TRBJ2-1; D possibly corresponds to TRBD1 (6 bases). Looked up from germline, CDR1 is LGHDT and CDR2 is YNNKEL (reference sequence). The CDR3 loop spans 13 amino acids.

This clonotype was seen a handful of times. This sequence joins TRBV4-3 and TRBJ2-7; D is ambiguous. Germline CDR1 reads LGHNA; CDR2 reads YSLEER. This CDR3 is built from 15 residues. Trimming pared 0 bases from V and 6 bases from J, leaving 15 bases between. CDR3 sequence reads: CASSQDLPGPGEQYF. Written as DNA, the CDR3 is TGCGCCAGCAGCCAAGATCTCCCGGGTCCCGGCGAGCAGTACTTC.

This clonotype was picked up a small number of times. The rearrangement links TRBV7-9 to TRBJ2-1, with 7 bases aligning to TRBD1. The CDR3 consists of 16 residues. Germline V gene lookup returns CDR1 SEHNR and CDR2 FQNEAQ (reference sequence). V was clipped by 5 bases and J by 10 bases; unmatched bases: 17. CDR3 in amino acids: CASSPQGNSFSGEQFF. CDR3 nucleotides: TGTGCCAGCAGCCCACAGGGGAATAGCTTTTCGGGAGAGCAGTTCTTC.

This clonotype is a singleton in its sample. CDR3 region: CASQIMNTGELFF. Written as DNA, the CDR3 is TGTGCCAGTCAGATCATGAACACCGGGGAGCTGTTTTTT. V usage is TRBV12-3 or TRBV12-4 and J usage is TRBJ2-2; no firm D call. The CDR3 is 13 amino acids. The germline V and J ends were trimmed by 9 bases and 1 base, with 9 bases remaining between them.

V is TRBV7-2 and J is TRBJ1-1; perhaps TRBD1 as D (5 bases). The V gene's germline CDR1 is SGHTA and CDR2 FQGNSA. The CDR3 is 14 residues long. V dropped 5 bases and J dropped 6 bases, with 16 bases sitting between them. The CDR3 DNA reads TGTGCCAGCAGCCTGGGGGGAAGTGCGGCTGAAGCTTTCTTT. Amino acid sequence: CASSLGGSAAEAFF.

This clonotype was recorded a few times. The chain uses TRBV7-3 and TRBJ2-1, with TRBD1 as a possible D gene (6 bases). The V and J ends lost 2 bases and 9 bases respectively, with 11 bases between them. From germline, CDR1 is SGHTA and CDR2 FQGTGA. The CDR3 contains 13 residues. CDR3: CASSLSQGSEQFF. In DNA form, the CDR3 reads TGTGCCAGCAGCTTATCACAGGGAAGTGAGCAGTTCTTC.

This chain connects TRBV6-5 to TRBJ1-4; 8 bases are a match to TRBD1. The junction had 7 bases not matched to a gene; V was cut back by 3 bases and J by 10 bases. Germline V lookup: CDR1 MNHEY, CDR2 SVGAGI. The CDR3 has 14 residues. The CDR3 reads CASSYSDRVVKLFF. The CDR3 DNA reads as TGTGCCAGCAGTTATTCGGACAGGGTGGTAAAACTGTTTTTT.